One sample yielded the 31 T cell receptor beta chains listed below, sequenced in a study of T cell responses to AZD1222 COVID-19 vaccine. The method was immunoSEQ multiplex PCR; TCRdb's version includes in-frame clones alone and lacks a portion of them. This table holds around 140,000 clones, roughly 92% found once. Sample: peripheral blood, taken on day 0 of AZD1222 vaccination. The receptors come from an adult in good health.

CDR3 coding DNA: TGTGCCAGCTCACCCCCGGGTAGCAAGAGGGCCGGGGAGCTGTTTTTT. This codes for CASSPPGSKRAGELFF. This chain joins TRBV18 and TRBJ2-2; possibly TRBD2 for D (5 bases). From germline, CDR1 is KGHSH and CDR2 LQKENI. CDR3 size: 16 residues. Trimming left V 3 bases short and J 6 bases short, with 17 bases between.

CDR3 residues: CASSEGGVVAGEFF. The CDR3 DNA is TGTGCCAGCAGTGAAGGTGGGGTCGTAGCGGGAGAGTTCTTC. The genes are TRBV2 and TRBJ2-1; TRBD2 aligns across 9 bases. CDR1 and CDR2 (germline): SNHLY, FYNNEI. Trimming at V came to 1 base and at J to 14 bases, leaving 9 bases not matched to a gene. The CDR3 is 14 amino acids.

The chain recombines TRBV2 with TRBJ2-2; possibly TRBD2 for D (5 bases). CDR3 length: 15 residues. Between the trimmed V and J ends, which lost 5 bases and 5 bases, there was a span of 15 bases. CDR1 and CDR2 (germline): SNHLY, FYNNEI. The chain's CDR3 is CASSRGLAGTGELFF. The CDR3 nucleotides read TGTGCCAGCAGTCGCGGGCTAGCAGGAACCGGGGAGCTGTTTTTT.

V gene TRBV19 combines with J gene TRBJ2-3, with D perhaps TRBD1 (5 bases). V shed 9 bases and J shed 2 bases, with 12 bases lying between them. The CDR3 extends over 13 amino acids. Germline V CDR1 and CDR2: LNHDA, SQIVND (reference sequence). This CDR3 is CASTKGPTDTQYF. CDR3 nucleotide sequence: TGTGCCAGCACTAAGGGGCCCACAGATACGCAGTATTTT. Filled out from reference TRBV19 and TRBJ2-3, the complete variable domain reads DGGITQSPKYLFRKEGQNVTLSCEQNLNHDAMYWYRQDPGQGLRLIYYSQIVNDFQKGDIAEGYSVSREKKESFPLTVTSAQKNPTAFYLCASTKGPTDTQYFGPGTRLTVL.

The chain is built from TRBV7-2 and TRBJ2-4, with 10 bases fitting TRBD2. V gave up 4 bases and J gave up 8 bases; unmatched junction bases: 11. The CDR3 consists of 16 residues. Germline CDR1 and CDR2: SGHTA and FQGNSA. As DNA, the CDR3 is TGTGCCAGCAGCTCTCTCCCGAGCGGGGGGGTAGACATTCAGTACTTC. This gives the protein CASSSLPSGGVDIQYF.

The chain couples TRBV30 to TRBJ1-6; D is possibly TRBD1 (6 bases). The CDR3 runs 12 residues. The germline gives CDR1 GTSNPN, CDR2 SVGIG (reference sequence). V lost 1 base and J lost 9, with 7 bases in between. CDR3 amino acids: CAWSEGGSPLHF. The CDR3, as DNA: TGTGCCTGGAGTGAGGGGGGTTCACCCCTCCACTTT.

The rearrangement uses TRBV4-1 and TRBJ2-1, with no clear D. The ends were cut back, 1 base at V and 2 bases at J, with 9 bases in the middle. The germline V gene encodes CDR1 MGHRA and CDR2 YSYEKL. This CDR3 is built from 15 residues. CDR3: CASSQGDGTYNEQFF. CDR3 sequence (DNA): TGCGCCAGCAGCCAAGGAGACGGTACCTACAATGAGCAGTTCTTC.

CDR3 nucleotide sequence: TGTGCCAGCAGCGTACCGACAGGGGCCGGGGATGAAAAACTGTTTTTT. Residues: CASSVPTGAGDEKLFF. The J gene is TRBJ1-4, the V gene TRBV9, with 8 positions matching TRBD1. The CDR3 has 16 amino acids. From germline, CDR1 is SGDLS and CDR2 YYNGEE. V lost 1 base to trimming and J lost 6 bases; unmatched junction nucleotides: 8.

The rearrangement links TRBV10-3 to TRBJ1-5; D might be TRBD1 (5 bases). The germline V and J ends were trimmed by 8 bases and 1 base, with 15 bases remaining between them. This CDR3 comprises 15 residues. Germline CDR1 reads ENHRY; CDR2 reads SYGVKD. The chain's CDR3 is CAIGKGLESNQPQHF. The CDR3 nucleotides read TGTGCCATCGGCAAGGGGTTGGAGAGCAATCAGCCCCAGCATTTT.

This clone has only one observation. The chain links TRBV6-4 to TRBJ2-2; TRBD2 aligns across 14 bases. The CDR3 has 15 amino acids. V was clipped by 5 bases and J by 6 bases; unmatched bases: 2. Germline V gene data show CDR1 as MRHNA and CDR2 as SNTAGT. CDR3 DNA sequence: TGTGCCAGCAGTCGACTAGCGGGAGGGTCCGGGGAGCTGTTTTTT. This sequence encodes CASSRLAGGSGELFF.

V is TRBV6-5 and J is TRBJ2-1; possible D gene TRBD2, 7 bases. CDR1 and CDR2 (germline): MNHEY, SVGAGI. V was clipped by 2 bases and J by 15 bases, with 20 bases between them. The CDR3 is 14 amino acids. CDR3 bases: TGTGCCAGCAGTTACCAGCAAGGGGGGGTCCTCCGGTTCTTC. It specifies CASSYQQGGVLRFF.

The chain couples TRBV5-5 to TRBJ1-6; 9 bases are a match to TRBD1. CDR3 length equals 17 residues. Germline assignment: CDR1 SGHKS and CDR2 YYEKEE (reference sequence). V lost 1 base, J lost 6 bases, and 8 bases stayed unmatched. The CDR3, as DNA: TGTGCCAGCAGCTTGCAGGTACAGGGGGCTGGTAATTCACCCCTCCACTTT. Translating it yields CASSLQVQGAGNSPLHF.

This sequence joins TRBV28 and TRBJ1-3; D is unresolved. Germline assignment: CDR1 MDHEN and CDR2 SYDVKM. The germline V and J ends were trimmed by 5 bases and 4 bases, with 15 bases remaining between them. The CDR3 is made up of 15 amino acids. The CDR3 nucleotides read TGTGCCAGCAGTACGACCGAAGCTCTCGGAAACACCATATATTTT. This translates into CASSTTEALGNTIYF.

This clone was recorded only once. V is TRBV6-5 and J is TRBJ2-7; 7 bases align to TRBD2. Germline assignment: CDR1 MNHEY and CDR2 SVGAGI. Trimming took 6 bases from V and 3 from J; bases not matched to a gene: 8. The CDR3 totals 14 residues. The CDR3 DNA reads as TGTGCCAGCAGGCCGGGACTACAACTCTACGAGCAGTACTTC. Its protein product is CASRPGLQLYEQYF.

The chain recombines TRBV27 with TRBJ1-2; 7 bases are a match to TRBD1. With 3 bases clipped from V and 8 bases from J, the junction kept 12 bases outside the gene matches. From germline, CDR1 is MNHEY and CDR2 SMNVEV (reference sequence). This CDR3 is built from 15 residues. The CDR3 DNA is TGTGCCAGCAGTTTGGCGCCCGGGACAGTGGGGGGCTACACCTTC. This sequence encodes CASSLAPGTVGGYTF.

This chain uses TRBV23-1 with TRBJ2-7; 7 bases fit TRBD2. TRBV23-1 is annotated as an ORF whose role is uncertain. The CDR3 covers 13 residues. V trimming: 8 bases; J trimming: 5 bases; junction bases outside the gene matches: 9. The CDR3 reads CASRYGTNDEQYF. The CDR3 bases are TGCGCCAGCCGTTACGGGACTAACGACGAGCAGTACTTC.

CDR3 coding DNA: TGTGCCAGCAGTTTGGGAGATACGCAGTATTTT. Residues: CASSLGDTQYF. The chain has TRBV27 and TRBJ2-3; no firm D call. With 3 bases removed from V and 5 bases from J, the gap between germline ends came to 3 bases. Germline CDR1 is MNHEY and CDR2 is SMNVEV (reference sequence). This CDR3 is built from 11 residues.

This chain links TRBV7-2 with TRBJ1-5, with a tentative D call TRBD1 (5 bases). The CDR3 is made up of 16 amino acids. CDR1 is SGHTA, CDR2 FQGNSA, per germline. V gave up 0 bases and J gave up 2 bases, with 11 bases separating them. CDR3 loop: CASSLAVMGRNQPQHF. CDR3 nucleotides: TGTGCCAGCAGCTTAGCGGTCATGGGGCGCAATCAGCCCCAGCATTTT.

As concerns this clone: Different DNA sequences within this sample yield the same CDR3. This chain uses TRBV9 with TRBJ2-7; TRBD2 aligns across 13 bases. Germline-derived CDR1 and CDR2 are SGDLS and YYNGEE. Trimming cost V 2 bases and J 4 bases; bases outside gene matches: 3. This CDR3 has 15 residues. DNA of the CDR3: TGTGCCAGCAGCGTGGGGACTAGCGGGGCTTACGAGCAGTACTTC. Its translation: CASSVGTSGAYEQYF.

The chain couples TRBV18 to TRBJ2-7; the D is unclear. The CDR3 spans 14 residues. The V and J ends lost 3 bases and 5 bases respectively, with 14 bases between them. Per the germline V gene, CDR1 is KGHSH and CDR2 is LQKENI. The CDR3 DNA sequence: TGTGCCAGCTCACCCAATATAGTAGCTAACGAGCAGTACTTC. Its translation: CASSPNIVANEQYF.

The CDR3 loop reads CASSISAGSTYEQYF. Written as DNA, the CDR3 is TGTGCCAGTAGTATTTCAGCGGGTAGTACCTACGAGCAGTACTTC. This chain connects TRBV19 to TRBJ2-7; D may be TRBD2 (6 bases). Germline CDR1 and CDR2: LNHDA and SQIVND (reference sequence). V lost 3 bases and J 2 bases, leaving 14 bases between the germline ends. This CDR3 has 15 residues. The full variable domain, its missing parts supplied by reference TRBV19 and TRBJ2-7, is DGGITQSPKYLFRKEGQNVTLSCEQNLNHDAMYWYRQDPGQGLRLIYYSQIVNDFQKGDIAEGYSVSREKKESFPLTVTSAQKNPTAFYLCASSISAGSTYEQYFGPGTRLTVT.

The V and J genes are TRBV28 and TRBJ2-7; the D is unclear. Germline V gene lookup returns CDR1 MDHEN and CDR2 SYDVKM. V lost 2 bases and J 6 bases, leaving 5 bases between the germline ends. The CDR3 consists of 11 residues. CDR3 sequence reads: CASSLTSEQYF. CDR3 DNA sequence: TGTGCCAGCAGTTTAACCTCCGAGCAGTACTTC.

CDR3 protein: CASSLGPPPNSPLHF. The CDR3 region has the DNA TGTGCCAGCAGCTTAGGGCCTCCTCCAAATTCACCCCTCCACTTT. The V and J genes are TRBV7-2 and TRBJ1-6; D not certain. This CDR3 is 15 amino acids long. Germline lookup yields CDR1 SGHTA and CDR2 FQGNSA. Trimming cost V 1 base and J 7 bases, with 11 bases left between them.

The J gene is TRBJ2-3, the V gene TRBV29-1; TRBD1 agrees at 7 bases. The ends lost 4 bases at V and 4 bases at J; junction bases unmatched: 2. CDR3 length: 12 amino acids. From germline, CDR1 is SQVTM and CDR2 ANQGSEA. The CDR3, as DNA: TGCAGCGTTGGCCAGGGGGCAGATACGCAGTATTTT. Its protein is CSVGQGADTQYF.

This clone was found once. The chain is built from TRBV6-6 and TRBJ1-5, with TRBD1 matching over 7 bases. Germline V gene sequence: CDR1 MNHNY, CDR2 SVGAGI (reference sequence). The V and J ends lost 7 bases and 6 bases, in that order; junction bases with no gene match: 9. There are 14 residues in the CDR3. CDR3 amino acids: CASMRQGVGQPQHF. The CDR3 DNA sequence: TGTGCCAGCATGCGGCAGGGGGTGGGTCAGCCCCAGCATTTT.

V is TRBV10-3 and J is TRBJ1-6; possibly TRBD1 for D (5 bases). Between the trimmed V and J ends, which lost 9 bases and 8 bases, there was a span of 14 bases. Germline V gives CDR1 ENHRY, CDR2 SYGVKD. CDR3 length equals 13 residues. This CDR3 is CAICRAGDSPLHF. The CDR3 region has the DNA TGTGCCATATGCAGGGCTGGGGATTCACCCCTCCACTTT.

This clone was picked up one time. The chain is built from TRBV4-2 and TRBJ2-7, with 10 bases matching TRBD2. From germline, CDR1 is LGHNA and CDR2 YNFKEQ. With 1 base clipped from V and 2 bases from J, the junction kept 5 bases outside the gene matches. There are 16 residues in the CDR3. DNA for the CDR3: TGTGCCAGCAGCCAAGTTACAGCGGGAGGGACCTACGAGCAGTACTTC. This sequence encodes CASSQVTAGGTYEQYF.

This chain links TRBV6-2 or TRBV6-3 with TRBJ2-7; 10 bases align to TRBD1. This CDR3 contains 16 residues. The V and J ends lost 2 bases and 3 bases, in that order; junction bases with no gene match: 7. Germline assignment: CDR1 MNHEY and CDR2 SVGEGT. CDR3 sequence reads: CASSYRLGTGDYEQYF. As DNA, the CDR3 is TGTGCCAGCAGTTACAGGCTCGGGACAGGGGACTACGAGCAGTACTTC.

V is TRBV2 and J is TRBJ2-7, with 11 bases that match TRBD1. Per germline, CDR1 SNHLY and CDR2 FYNNEI. The CDR3 extends over 19 amino acids. Germline trimming cut 8 bases from V and 2 bases from J; bases unmatched to any gene: 20. For the CDR3, the DNA is TGTGCCAGCCAAGTGTCACTCGGGACAGGGGGTTTCAATGCCTACGAGCAGTACTTC. This translates into CASQVSLGTGGFNAYEQYF.

The chain uses TRBV7-9 and TRBJ2-1, with D maybe TRBD1 (6 bases). V gave up 5 bases and J gave up 1 base, with 12 bases separating them. The CDR3 covers 15 residues. Looked up from germline, CDR1 is SEHNR and CDR2 is FQNEAQ (reference sequence). CDR3 loop: CASSRTAPSYNEQFF. As DNA, the CDR3 is TGTGCCAGCAGCCGGACAGCTCCATCCTACAATGAGCAGTTCTTC.

V is TRBV18 and J is TRBJ1-1; D unresolved. Germline V gene lookup returns CDR1 KGHSH and CDR2 LQKENI. The CDR3 is 13 residues long. Trimming took off 5 bases at V and 0 bases at J, with 7 bases between the two ends. For the CDR3, the DNA is TGTGCCAGCTCATTAGAAGTGAACACTGAAGCTTTCTTT. It translates to CASSLEVNTEAFF.